Described below is a single TCR beta chain sequence and its context. This clonotype has a count of ten or more. Its antigen is currently not known. No base quality information exists; no much larger clone differs at one position. TCR beta CDR3 regions were amplified from RNA transcripts for repertoire sequencing. A first-round RT-PCR used HTBI primers with the Qiagen OneStep RT-PCR kit, followed by a second-round multiplex PCR, size selection and purification. Libraries were sequenced paired-end with 100 bp reads on an Illumina HiSeq2000. In the authors' own workflow: SOAPnuke was used to process the reads, removing any read that contained adapters or uncalled bases, had a mean Phred below 15, or lacked an exact match to the constant primer or identifier. COPE v1.2.5 was used to merge high-quality paired reads. Each unique nucleotide sequence was treated as a clonotype, and MiTCR v1.1 was used to align the clonotypes to the IMGT TRB V, D and J references. Analysis was restricted to V-J combinations with a frequency above 0.0001, which covered 99% to 99.2% of repertoires. For each V-J combination, a TCR clonal expansion and chaos score was defined as F50 clonal expansion divided by the chaos observed in the TCRdist matrix. Welch's t-statistics and random forest were used to narrow the features down to more than 10 V-J combinations, which were then fed into a naive Bayes classifier. Thyroid-blood repertoire similarity was quantified with the Morisita-Horn index. TCRdb reprocessed the public reads (quality trimming at Q25 with fastp, clone calling with MiXCR) and kept in-frame beta chains. Rows matching on CDR3 protein sequence are summarized as one entry with the most common DNA and genes. TCRdb assigned the V and J calls; the authors' analysis was not used. The sample profile shows 350,000 to 400,000 distinct CDR3 sequences; 15% of them were found once. 7% of the sample lies in the top ten.

These data come from a study of Graves' ophthalmopathy and Graves' hyperthyroidism (dated by TCRdb to between 2017 and 2018). Concerning the study at large: Peripheral blood was collected at initial diagnosis, prior to any treatment. The study used TCR beta repertoire signatures to distinguish Graves' ophthalmopathy from Graves' hyperthyroidism and to predict progression to ophthalmopathy. In a handful of hyperthyroidism patients, the T-cell repertoires found in thyroid tissue were compared with those found in blood. Following sample collection, hyperthyroidism patients were given methimazole at a starting dose of 30 mg daily, and ophthalmopathy patients were given high-dose intravenous methylprednisolone. In total, 135 blood samples were TCR-sequenced: some 43 ophthalmopathy, some 75 hyperthyroidism and around 17 hyperthyroidism-to-ophthalmopathy patients. For training and testing, the 100 or so patients in the discovery cohort were randomly divided in a 7:3 ratio. An independent validation cohort comprised roughly 20 hyperthyroidism patients and roughly 15 patients who later progressed from hyperthyroidism to ophthalmopathy. To explore V-J signatures that separate ophthalmopathy from hyperthyroidism, a discovery set of approximately 100 patients was enrolled, consisting of under 50 with ophthalmopathy and 55 to 65 with stable hyperthyroidism. Overall results and qualifications from the work: Among expanded thyroid clonotypes with frequency above 0.001, most also showed up in blood, which suggests that blood repertoires may reflect the thyroid immune response. In validation, the model predicted ophthalmopathy progression with about 64% sensitivity and 72% to 80% specificity; roughly eleven predicted patients were CT-confirmed with GO in a median of approximately six months. Ophthalmopathy was separated from stable hyperthyroidism by the 13-signature model with roughly 88% sensitivity and about 83% specificity in cross-validation and with 80%/75% in the test set. Sample size was not predetermined statistically, and investigators were not blinded to group allocation.

A patient counted as having stable hyperthyroidism if there was no progression to ophthalmopathy within 18 months of follow-up. Hyperthyroidism patients were newly diagnosed, were aged 18 to 65 years, and had a disease duration under 2 months. Patients with other autoimmune diseases, uncontrolled infections, pregnancy or lactation were excluded from the study. Clinical symptoms, serum thyroxine, TRAb, thyroid ultrasound and orbital computed tomography were used for diagnosis. Using Ficoll-Paque density gradient centrifugation, PBMCs were isolated from about 9.4 ml of fresh peripheral blood. Trizol reagent was used to extract the total RNA, and its quality was then checked on an Agilent 2100 Bioanalyzer. V and J are trimmed by 5 bases and 3 bases, and the gene matches miss 16 bases of the junction. Including cysteine and phenylalanine, the CDR3 has 18 amino acids. The entry retains the CDR3 DNA only, 54 bases that are in frame from base 1.

The chain is encoded by TRBV12-3 or TRBV12-4 joined to TRBJ1-1, with 9 middle bases fitting TRBD1. What was sequenced was peripheral blood. The origin of this receptor is a young woman with stable Graves' hyperthyroidism. Donor details come from another sample of the same person, matched by shared clones. The CDR3: CASSPWTGAWIGDTEAFF. The DNA sequence is TGTGCCAGCAGTCCCTGGACAGGGGCTTGGATCGGGGACACTGAAGCTTTCTTT.